The 30 T cell receptor beta chains listed next were all sequenced from one sample in a study of patients and donors after allogeneic stem cell transplantation. TCRdb redid the calling of the RT-PCR reads with MiXCR, one entry per CDR3 protein. The sample records approximately 200,000 distinct CDR3 sequences, around two fifths being singletons. Material for sequencing was blood, either unsorted or a sorted T cell fraction (not recorded which). Every receptor here comes from a human donor who was either an allogeneic HSCT recipient or a stem cell or donor lymphocyte infusion donor (not recorded which). It is not recorded whose cells these are; they may come from a transplant donor.

This chain links TRBV20-1 with TRBJ1-5, with D unresolved. CDR1 is DFQATT and CDR2 is SNEGSKA in the germline V gene (reference sequence). V was pared by 0 bases and J by 5 bases, with 8 bases between. This CDR3 has 13 amino acids. The CDR3 bases are TGCAGTGCTAGAGAGGGGAGTCATCAGCCCCAGCATTTT. Its protein product is CSAREGSHQPQHF.

The rearrangement links TRBV7-2 to TRBJ1-2; TRBD1 is a possible D gene (5 bases). Germline CDR1 is SGHTA and CDR2 is FQGNSA. This CDR3 contains 15 residues. Trimming took 1 base from V and 2 from J, leaving 11 bases between them. The CDR3 loop reads CASSLDRGKNYGYTF. CDR3 sequence (DNA): TGTGCCAGCAGCTTAGATCGGGGGAAGAACTATGGCTACACCTTC.

The chain has TRBV10-3 and TRBJ2-5; tentative D call: TRBD1 (5 bases). Trimming took 0 bases from V and 5 from J, leaving 16 bases between them. This CDR3 is built from 16 residues. Germline loops: CDR1 ENHRY, CDR2 SYGVKD. The CDR3 DNA sequence: TGTGCCATCAGTGAGTCTGAGATACTCCCAGGGGAGACCCAGTACTTC. Protein: CAISESEILPGETQYF.

In this sample, this clonotype turned up a few times. This chain joins TRBV29-1 and TRBJ2-2; D uncertain. The CDR3 is made up of 13 amino acids. The V end was cut by 3 bases, the J end by 1 base, with 6 bases between. Germline V CDR1 and CDR2: SQVTM, ANQGSEA. The CDR3 DNA reads as TGCAGCGTTGACAGACAGAACACCGGGGAGCTGTTTTTT. It specifies CSVDRQNTGELFF.

This clonotype was found a few times. This rearrangement joins TRBV12-3 or TRBV12-4 to TRBJ1-1, with unresolved D. This CDR3 has 12 amino acids. V was cut by 5 bases and J by 6 bases, with 10 bases left in between. Here the CDR3 reads CASSRRTAEAFF. As DNA, the CDR3 is TGTGCCAGCAGTCGACGGACCGCTGAAGCTTTCTTT.

V and J are TRBV20-1 and TRBJ1-3, with D unresolved. CDR1 and CDR2 from the germline V gene are DFQATT and SNEGSKA (reference sequence). The CDR3 contains 14 residues. V shed 5 bases and J shed 2 bases, with 13 bases lying between them. The CDR3 reads CSALKREAGNTIYF. In nucleotides, the CDR3 is TGCAGTGCTCTAAAGCGGGAGGCTGGAAACACCATATATTTT.

This chain uses TRBV20-1 with TRBJ2-4; a weak D match, TRBD1 (5 bases). This CDR3 region has 11 residues. V lost 8 bases to trimming and J lost 9 bases, with 14 bases between them. Germline V lookup: CDR1 DFQATT, CDR2 SNEGSKA (reference sequence). The CDR3 DNA follows: TGCAGTAGCTTCGGGCAGGGCATTCAGTACTTC. As protein: CSSFGQGIQYF.

The V and J genes are TRBV6-5 and TRBJ2-7, with D possibly being TRBD1 (5 bases). Germline V gene sequence: CDR1 MNHEY, CDR2 SVGAGI. The V and J ends lost 2 bases and 8 bases respectively, with 16 bases between them. There are 14 residues in the CDR3. The CDR3 nucleotides are TGTGCCAGCAGTTACACAGACAGCCTCGGAAAGCAGTACTTC. It translates to CASSYTDSLGKQYF.

The gene calls are TRBV20-1 and TRBJ1-2; D perhaps matches TRBD1 (5 bases). V lost 0 bases to trimming and J lost 1 base, with 15 bases between them. Germline V gives CDR1 DFQATT, CDR2 SNEGSKA (reference sequence). The CDR3 runs to 16 residues. This chain's CDR3 is CSARDLEAGNNYGYTF. CDR3 bases: TGCAGTGCTAGAGATCTTGAGGCAGGGAATAACTATGGCTACACCTTC.

J is TRBJ1-5 and V is TRBV28; a possible D gene is TRBD1 (6 bases). Per germline, CDR1 MDHEN and CDR2 SYDVKM. This CDR3 has 17 residues. Trimming shortened V by 5 bases and J by 0 bases, and 17 bases separated the two germline ends. CDR3 amino acids: CASSPRGRGYSNQPQHF. For the CDR3, the DNA is TGTGCCAGCAGTCCCCGGGGCAGGGGATATAGCAATCAGCCCCAGCATTTT.

This clonotype was recorded a few times. The CDR3 DNA follows: TGCGCCAGCAGCCAAGGACTCCGCGCTGGAAACACCATATATTTT. This gives the protein CASSQGLRAGNTIYF. The J gene is TRBJ1-3, the V gene TRBV4-3; D remains ambiguous. Trimming shortened V by 1 base and J by 2 bases, and 9 bases separated the two germline ends. The germline CDR1 and CDR2 sequences are LGHNA and YSLEER. This CDR3 is 15 amino acids long.

The sample holds one count of this clonotype. The V call is TRBV7-9, the J call TRBJ1-2; D call uncertain. V lost 1 base to trimming and J lost 2 bases, with 11 bases between them. This CDR3 comprises 15 residues. Germline CDR1 SEHNR, CDR2 FQNEAQ (reference sequence). CDR3 sequence reads: CASSLGKGANYGYTF. The CDR3 region has the DNA TGTGCCAGCAGCTTAGGGAAGGGAGCAAACTATGGCTACACCTTC.

The chain links TRBV12-3 or TRBV12-4 to TRBJ2-2; D is possibly TRBD2 (5 bases). CDR3 length equals 12 residues. V was clipped by 3 bases and J by 8 bases, with 7 bases between them. DNA for the CDR3: TGTGCCAGCAGTTTGGGAGTTGGGGAGCTGTTTTTT. The encoded protein is CASSLGVGELFF.

This clonotype occurred a few times. The chain links TRBV28 to TRBJ2-3, with TRBD1 matching over 7 bases. CDR3 length equals 15 residues. Looked up from germline, CDR1 is MDHEN and CDR2 is SYDVKM. Trimming at V came to 2 bases and at J to 2 bases, leaving 4 bases not matched to a gene. Here the CDR3 DNA reads TGTGCCAGCAGTTTACTGACAGGGTTCACAGATACGCAGTATTTT. Residues: CASSLLTGFTDTQYF.

The rearrangement links TRBV5-1 to TRBJ2-2; 8 nucleotides line up with TRBD1. This CDR3 is 16 amino acids long. Germline CDR1 SGHRS, CDR2 YFSETQ. J gave up 2 bases and V 0 bases, and 3 bases lay outside the gene matches. CDR3 loop: CASSLGTGRNTGELFF. The CDR3 DNA sequence: TGCGCCAGCAGCTTGGGGACAGGGCGAAACACCGGGGAGCTGTTTTTT.

The chain links TRBV6-2 or TRBV6-3 to TRBJ2-1; 7 bases fit TRBD2. Trimming took 7 bases from V and 6 from J; bases not matched to a gene: 12. This CDR3 is 15 amino acids long. The germline V gene encodes CDR1 MNHEY and CDR2 SVGEGT. The CDR3 region is CASKASGFTLNEQFF. DNA of the CDR3: TGTGCCAGCAAGGCTAGCGGTTTTACCCTCAATGAGCAGTTCTTC.

The V call is TRBV5-1, the J call TRBJ2-5; the D is unclear. This CDR3 is 15 amino acids long. Trimming left V 4 bases short and J 2 bases short, with 15 bases between. Germline V lookup: CDR1 SGHRS, CDR2 YFSETQ. The CDR3 here is CASSRDGARQETQYF. CDR3 nucleotide sequence: TGCGCCAGCAGCCGTGACGGAGCTCGGCAAGAGACCCAGTACTTC.

The rearrangement links TRBV3-1 to TRBJ1-2; a weak D match, TRBD1 (5 bases). CDR1 and CDR2 (germline): LGHDT, YNNKEL (reference sequence). The CDR3 runs 15 residues. Trimming pared 3 bases from V and 0 bases from J, leaving 11 bases between. This CDR3 is CASSHRQTPNYGYTF. The CDR3 coding sequence is TGTGCCAGCAGCCATCGACAGACACCTAACTATGGCTACACCTTC.

The chain carries TRBV7-3 and TRBJ2-5; TRBD1 agrees at 7 bases. Germline loops: CDR1 SGHTA, CDR2 FQGTGA. The J segment lost 2 bases and the V segment lost 1 base, leaving 1 base of the junction unmatched. The length of the CDR3 is 14 residues. The CDR3 region has the DNA TGTGCCAGCAGCTTAATGGGACAGCAAGAGACCCAGTACTTC. It specifies CASSLMGQQETQYF.

This clonotype was counted between two and nine times. The rearrangement joins TRBV7-9 to TRBJ1-1, with TRBD1 as a possible D gene (5 bases). The CDR3 length is 15 residues. Germline loops: CDR1 SEHNR, CDR2 FQNEAQ (reference sequence). V was pared by 4 bases and J by 5 bases, with 17 bases between. The CDR3 nucleotides read TGTGCCAGCAGCTCCCGAGAGACAGCGGGGACTGAAGCTTTCTTT. Translation gives CASSSRETAGTEAFF.

This clonotype has more than one count but fewer than ten. The genes are TRBV7-6 and TRBJ2-1; 9 nucleotides line up with TRBD2. The CDR3 loop spans 16 amino acids. Germline assignment: CDR1 SGHVS and CDR2 FNYEAQ. V lost 5 bases, J lost 8 bases, and 13 bases stayed unmatched. The CDR3 DNA sequence: TGTGCCAGCAGCCTACAAATGGGACTAGCCAATTATGAGCAGTTCTTC. Protein product: CASSLQMGLANYEQFF.

This clonotype came up a few times. CDR3 sequence reads: CSASGPGLLYNEQFF. The CDR3 DNA reads as TGCAGTGCTAGCGGGCCGGGACTACTATACAATGAGCAGTTCTTC. The V and J genes are TRBV20-1 and TRBJ2-1; TRBD2 matches at 7 bases. CDR3 length: 15 residues. Germline CDR1 is DFQATT and CDR2 is SNEGSKA (reference sequence). The junction had 9 bases not matched to a gene; V was cut back by 3 bases and J by 4 bases.

The chain uses TRBV5-1 and TRBJ1-4; maybe TRBD1 (5 bases). Trimming took off 4 bases at V and 0 bases at J, with 16 bases between the two ends. CDR1 is SGHRS, CDR2 YFSETQ, per germline. The CDR3 runs to 17 residues. The CDR3 coding sequence is TGCGCCAGCAGCCCCCGGAGCAGGGCTGCAACTAATGAAAAACTGTTTTTT. Translating it yields CASSPRSRAATNEKLFF.

V is TRBV6-1 and J is TRBJ1-1; D is unclear. The CDR3 totals 14 residues. Germline-derived CDR1 and CDR2 are MNHNS and SASEGT. Trimming stripped 6 bases from V and 0 bases from J, with 11 bases between. The CDR3 nucleotides are TGTGCCAGCAGCTTATACTGGGTGAACACTGAAGCTTTCTTT. Translating gives CASSLYWVNTEAFF.

This chain uses TRBV2 with TRBJ2-2; D gene ambiguous. CDR3 length: 15 residues. Trimming cost V 3 bases and J 5 bases, with 13 bases left between them. CDR1 and CDR2 (germline): SNHLY, FYNNEI. The chain's CDR3 is CASSDTPSGTGELFF. Written as DNA, the CDR3 is TGTGCCAGCAGTGATACCCCCTCGGGTACCGGGGAGCTGTTTTTT. Supplemented by reference TRBV2 and TRBJ2-2, the full variable domain reads EPEVTQTPSHQVTQMGQEVILRCVPISNHLYFYWYRQILGQKVEFLVSFYNNEISEKSEIFDDQFSVERPDGSNFTLKIRSTKLEDSAMYFCASSDTPSGTGELFFGEGSRLTVL.

Comments on this clonotype: Mismatch with germline at one junction end may stem from a read error. The chain has TRBV10-3 and TRBJ1-2; no clear D gene. Per germline, CDR1 ENHRY and CDR2 SYGVKD. This CDR3 contains 13 residues. The CDR3 region has the DNA TGTGCCCCCTGCCCAACTTTCTCGGTGCGGCATTACTTC. This encodes CAPCPTFSVRHYF.

This clonotype showed up just a few times. J is TRBJ1-2 and V is TRBV9; maybe TRBD1 (5 bases). Per the germline V gene, CDR1 is SGDLS and CDR2 is YYNGEE. Trimming pared 7 bases from V and 0 bases from J, leaving 16 bases between. The CDR3 has 15 residues. CDR3 in amino acids: CASGRADTTNYGYTF. Written as DNA, the CDR3 is TGTGCCAGCGGGCGGGCGGACACCACTAACTATGGCTACACCTTC.

The V and J genes are TRBV7-9 and TRBJ1-2; a possible D gene is TRBD1 (5 bases). Trimming left V 1 base short and J 5 bases short, with 11 bases between. There are 14 residues in the CDR3. The germline V gene has CDR1 SEHNR and CDR2 FQNEAQ (reference sequence). The CDR3 here is CASSLETAAYGYTF. CDR3 coding DNA: TGTGCCAGCAGCTTAGAGACAGCCGCTTATGGCTACACCTTC.

The chain carries TRBV6-2 or TRBV6-3 and TRBJ2-1, with a weak D call TRBD1 (7 bases). Germline values: CDR1 MNHEY, CDR2 SVGEGT. The CDR3 runs to 15 residues. V was shortened by 6 bases and J by 1 base, with 13 bases between the two germline ends. In nucleotides, the CDR3 is TGTGCCAGCAGCCCGACAGGGAGGTCCTACAATGAGCAGTTCTTC. Translated, it gives CASSPTGRSYNEQFF.

This clonotype was seen more than once but under ten times. This rearrangement joins TRBV20-1 to TRBJ2-3; the match to TRBD2 covers 10 bases. Germline V CDR1 and CDR2: DFQATT, SNEGSKA (reference sequence). J gave up 5 bases and V 4 bases, and 12 bases lay outside the gene matches. The CDR3 sequence is 16 residues long. CDR3 sequence: CSATTRLAGNLDTQYF. CDR3 DNA sequence: TGCAGTGCTACAACTCGACTAGCGGGTAATTTAGATACGCAGTATTTT.